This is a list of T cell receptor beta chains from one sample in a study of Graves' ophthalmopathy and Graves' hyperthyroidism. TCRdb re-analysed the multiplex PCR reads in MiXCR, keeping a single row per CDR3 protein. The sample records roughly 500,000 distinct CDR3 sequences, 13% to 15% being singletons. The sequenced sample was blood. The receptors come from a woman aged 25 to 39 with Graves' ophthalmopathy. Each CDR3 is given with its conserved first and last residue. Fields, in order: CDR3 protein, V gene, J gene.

CASSSLHTGELFF	TRBV6-2/TRBV6-3	TRBJ2-2
CASSLEQGLLGETQYF	TRBV5-1	TRBJ2-5
CASSLQMGAEQYF	TRBV7-8	TRBJ2-7
CASSPLGRGYNSPLHF	TRBV4-1	TRBJ1-6
CASSASRAVGEQYF	TRBV11-2	TRBJ2-7
CASSVRLAYTGELFF	TRBV19	TRBJ2-2
CASSTSTGWNTEAFF	TRBV19	TRBJ1-1
CASSKTSGRQETQYF	TRBV5-1	TRBJ2-5
CASSSNADRGGYTF	TRBV19	TRBJ1-2
CASSLVQGQETQYF	TRBV11-2	TRBJ2-5
CASSVNAAYEQYF	TRBV6-1	TRBJ2-7
CASSGSTGVTEAFF	TRBV10-1	TRBJ1-1
CATSDPLGTASPLHF	TRBV24-1	TRBJ1-6
CSARAGNTIYF	TRBV20-1	TRBJ1-3
CASSQERTSGFRGYEQYF	TRBV6-2/TRBV6-3	TRBJ2-7
CATSRDRGHSYEQYF	TRBV15	TRBJ2-7
CASSLQGGGRTQYF	TRBV11-1	TRBJ2-5
CAWSVGLLNTEAFF	TRBV30	TRBJ1-1
CASSLATSGVDTQYF	TRBV7-2	TRBJ2-3
CATSDPRRQINDEQYF	TRBV24-1	TRBJ2-7
CASSFSRTGEQYF	TRBV27	TRBJ2-7
CASSYTGSYEQYF	TRBV6-5	TRBJ2-7
CASSHNPDSRGPYGYTF	TRBV4-1	TRBJ1-2
CASSSPTPGAYEQYF	TRBV28	TRBJ2-7
CASSNLAPYEQYF	TRBV6-5	TRBJ2-7
CAWSVQGLRYGYTF	TRBV30	TRBJ1-2
CASSPPGGGTGELFF	TRBV27	TRBJ2-2
CASTGGGEKTQYF	TRBV6-5	TRBJ2-5
CSARDPNGQGWYEQYF	TRBV20-1	TRBJ2-7